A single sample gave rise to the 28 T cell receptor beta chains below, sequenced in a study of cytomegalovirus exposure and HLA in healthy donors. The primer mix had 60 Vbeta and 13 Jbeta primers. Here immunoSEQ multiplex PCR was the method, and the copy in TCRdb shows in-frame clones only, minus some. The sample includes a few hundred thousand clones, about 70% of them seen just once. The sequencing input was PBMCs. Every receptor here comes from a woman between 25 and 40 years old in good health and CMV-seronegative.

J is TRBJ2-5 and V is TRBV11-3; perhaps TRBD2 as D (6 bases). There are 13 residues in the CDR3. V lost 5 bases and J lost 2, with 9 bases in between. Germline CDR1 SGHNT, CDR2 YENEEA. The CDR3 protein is CASSRRGQETQYF. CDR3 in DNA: TGTGCCAGCAGCCGACGGGGGCAAGAGACCCAGTACTTC.

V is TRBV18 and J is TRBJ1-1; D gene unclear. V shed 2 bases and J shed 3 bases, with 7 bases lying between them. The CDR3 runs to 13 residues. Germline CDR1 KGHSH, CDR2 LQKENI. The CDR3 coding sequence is TGTGCCAGCTCACCAAATCGGGACACTGAAGCTTTCTTT. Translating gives CASSPNRDTEAFF.

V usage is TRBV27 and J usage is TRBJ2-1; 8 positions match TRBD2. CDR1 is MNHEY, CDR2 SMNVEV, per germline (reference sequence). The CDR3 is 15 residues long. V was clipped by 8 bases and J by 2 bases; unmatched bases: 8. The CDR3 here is CASPPGGGPYNEQFF. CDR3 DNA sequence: TGTGCCAGCCCCCCGGGGGGGGGACCCTACAATGAGCAGTTCTTC.

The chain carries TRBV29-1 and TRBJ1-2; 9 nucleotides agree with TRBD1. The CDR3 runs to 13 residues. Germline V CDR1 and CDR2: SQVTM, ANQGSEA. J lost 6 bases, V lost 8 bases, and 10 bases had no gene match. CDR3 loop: CSIDRGGIHGYTF. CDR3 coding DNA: TGCAGCATAGACAGGGGGGGAATTCATGGCTACACCTTC. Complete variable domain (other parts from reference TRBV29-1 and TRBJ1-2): SAVISQKPSRDICQRGTSLTIQCQVDSQVTMMFWYRQQPGQSLTLIATANQGSEATYESGFVIDKFPISRPNLTFSTLTVSNMSPEDSSIYLCSIDRGGIHGYTFGSGTRLTVV.

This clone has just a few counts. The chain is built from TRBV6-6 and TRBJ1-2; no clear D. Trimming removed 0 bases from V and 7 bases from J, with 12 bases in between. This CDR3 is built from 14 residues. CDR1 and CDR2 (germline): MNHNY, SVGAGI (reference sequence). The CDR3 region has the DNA TGTGCCAGCAGTTACTCGCGCCAGAGGAGTGGCTACACCTTC. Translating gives CASSYSRQRSGYTF.

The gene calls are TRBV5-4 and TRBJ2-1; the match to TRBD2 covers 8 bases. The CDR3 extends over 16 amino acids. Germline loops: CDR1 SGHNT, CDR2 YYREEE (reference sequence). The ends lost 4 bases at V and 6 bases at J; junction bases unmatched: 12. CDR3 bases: TGTGCCAGCAGCCAAGTGGACGGGGGGGCCCTCAATGAGCAGTTCTTC. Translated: CASSQVDGGALNEQFF.

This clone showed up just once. The CDR3 DNA reads TGTGCCTGGAGTGTACAGAGGACCCAGTACTTC. It is translated as CAWSVQRTQYF. The J gene is TRBJ2-5, the V gene TRBV30; D gene ambiguous. Germline CDR1 GTSNPN, CDR2 SVGIG (reference sequence). Trimming removed 0 bases at V and 7 bases at J, with 6 bases between. The CDR3 extends over 11 amino acids. Supplemented by reference TRBV30 and TRBJ2-5, the full variable domain reads SQTIHQWPATLVQPVGSPLSLECTVEGTSNPNLYWYRQAAGRGLQLLFYSVGIGQISSEVPQNLSASRPQDRQFILSSKKLLLSDSGFYLCAWSVQRTQYFGPGTRLLVL.

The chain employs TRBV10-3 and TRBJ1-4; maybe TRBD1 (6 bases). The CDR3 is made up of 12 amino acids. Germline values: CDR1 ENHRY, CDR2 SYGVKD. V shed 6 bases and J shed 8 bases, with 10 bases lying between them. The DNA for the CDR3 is TGTGCCATCAGGGCAGGGGACGAAAAACTGTTTTTT. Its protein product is CAIRAGDEKLFF.

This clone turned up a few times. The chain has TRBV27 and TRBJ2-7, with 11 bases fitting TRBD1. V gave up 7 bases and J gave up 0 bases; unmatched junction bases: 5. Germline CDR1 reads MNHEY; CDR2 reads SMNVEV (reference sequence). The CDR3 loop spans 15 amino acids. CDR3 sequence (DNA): TGTGCCAGCACGACGGGACAGGGGGGCTCCTACGAGCAGTACTTC. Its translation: CASTTGQGGSYEQYF.

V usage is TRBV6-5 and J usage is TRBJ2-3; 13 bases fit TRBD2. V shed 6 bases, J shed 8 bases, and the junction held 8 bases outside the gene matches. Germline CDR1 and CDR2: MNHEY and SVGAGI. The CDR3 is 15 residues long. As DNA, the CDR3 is TGTGCCAGCAGAGGGACTAGCGGGGAGACTAGTACGCAGTATTTT. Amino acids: CASRGTSGETSTQYF.

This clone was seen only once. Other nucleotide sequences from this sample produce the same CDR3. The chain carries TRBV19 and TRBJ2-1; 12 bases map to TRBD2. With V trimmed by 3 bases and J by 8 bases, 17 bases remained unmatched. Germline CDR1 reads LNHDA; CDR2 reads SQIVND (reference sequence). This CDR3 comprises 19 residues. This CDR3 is CASSIRLLAGGPRLDEQFF. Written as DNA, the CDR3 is TGTGCCAGTAGTATTCGGTTGCTAGCGGGAGGGCCAAGGTTGGATGAGCAGTTCTTC.

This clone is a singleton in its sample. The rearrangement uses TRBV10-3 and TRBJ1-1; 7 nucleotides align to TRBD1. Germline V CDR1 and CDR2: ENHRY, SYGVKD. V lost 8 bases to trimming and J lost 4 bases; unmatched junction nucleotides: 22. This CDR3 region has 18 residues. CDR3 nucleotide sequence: TGTGCCATCGCCCAAAACAGGGTTTTAACAGGGGCGGGCACTGAAGCTTTCTTT. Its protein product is CAIAQNRVLTGAGTEAFF.

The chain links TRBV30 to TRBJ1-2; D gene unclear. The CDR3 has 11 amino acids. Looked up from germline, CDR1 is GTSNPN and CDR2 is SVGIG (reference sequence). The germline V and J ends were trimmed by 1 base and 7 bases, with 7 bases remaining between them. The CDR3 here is CAWSAGFGYTF. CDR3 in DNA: TGTGCCTGGAGTGCGGGGTTTGGCTACACCTTC.

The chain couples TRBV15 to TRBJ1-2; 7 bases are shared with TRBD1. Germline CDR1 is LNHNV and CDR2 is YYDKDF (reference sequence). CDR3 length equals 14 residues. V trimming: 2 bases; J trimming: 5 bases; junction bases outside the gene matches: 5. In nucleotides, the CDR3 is TGTGCCACCAGCAGAACCCCGGGACAGTATGGCTACACCTTC. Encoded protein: CATSRTPGQYGYTF.

CDR3 loop: CASSLAGGRGYGYTF. CDR3 nucleotide sequence: TGTGCCAGCAGCTTGGCCGGGGGAAGAGGCTATGGCTACACCTTC. The J gene is TRBJ1-2, the V gene TRBV5-5; D perhaps matches TRBD1 (5 bases). CDR3 length: 15 residues. With 0 bases removed from V and 4 bases from J, the gap between germline ends came to 13 bases. Germline V gene lookup returns CDR1 SGHKS and CDR2 YYEKEE (reference sequence).

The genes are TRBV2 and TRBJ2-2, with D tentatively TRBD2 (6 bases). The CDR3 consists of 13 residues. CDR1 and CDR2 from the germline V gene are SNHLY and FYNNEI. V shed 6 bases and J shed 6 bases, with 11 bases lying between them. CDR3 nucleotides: TGTGCCAGCAGGGAGGGAGTCTCCGGGGAGCTGTTTTTT. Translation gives CASREGVSGELFF.

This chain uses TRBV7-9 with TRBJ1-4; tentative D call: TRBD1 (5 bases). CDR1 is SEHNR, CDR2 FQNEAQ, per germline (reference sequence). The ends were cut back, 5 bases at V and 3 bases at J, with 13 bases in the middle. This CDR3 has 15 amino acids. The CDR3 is CASSQGRVANEKLFF. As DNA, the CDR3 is TGTGCCAGCAGCCAAGGCAGGGTTGCTAATGAAAAACTGTTTTTT.

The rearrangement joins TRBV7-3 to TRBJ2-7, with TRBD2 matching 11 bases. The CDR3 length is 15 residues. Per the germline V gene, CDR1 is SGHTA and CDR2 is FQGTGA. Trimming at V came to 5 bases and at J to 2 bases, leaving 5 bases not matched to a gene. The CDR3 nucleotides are TGTGCCAGCAGCCCGACTAGCGGGAACACCTACGAGCAGTACTTC. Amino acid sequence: CASSPTSGNTYEQYF.

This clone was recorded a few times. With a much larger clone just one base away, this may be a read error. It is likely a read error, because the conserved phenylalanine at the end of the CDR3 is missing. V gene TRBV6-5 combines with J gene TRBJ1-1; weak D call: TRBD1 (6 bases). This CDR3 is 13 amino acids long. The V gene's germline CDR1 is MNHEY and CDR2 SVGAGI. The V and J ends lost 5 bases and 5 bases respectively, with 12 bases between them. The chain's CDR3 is CASSPQGGTEAFL. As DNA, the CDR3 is TGTGCCAGCAGTCCACAGGGTGGTACTGAAGCTTTCTTG.

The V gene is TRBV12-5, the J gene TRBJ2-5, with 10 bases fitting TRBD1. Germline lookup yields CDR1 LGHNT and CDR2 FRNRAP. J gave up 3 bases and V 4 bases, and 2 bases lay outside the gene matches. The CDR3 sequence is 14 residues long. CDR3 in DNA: TGTGCTAGTGGTTCGGGACAGGGGAAAGAGACCCAGTACTTC. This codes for CASGSGQGKETQYF.

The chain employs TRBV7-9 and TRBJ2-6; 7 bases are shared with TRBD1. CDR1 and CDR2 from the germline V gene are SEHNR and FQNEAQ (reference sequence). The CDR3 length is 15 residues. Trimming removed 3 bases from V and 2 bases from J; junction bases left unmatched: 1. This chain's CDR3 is CASSLRGPGANVLTF. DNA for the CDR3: TGTGCCAGCAGCTTGAGGGGGCCTGGGGCCAACGTCCTGACTTTC. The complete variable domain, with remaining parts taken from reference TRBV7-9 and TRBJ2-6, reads DTGVSQNPRHKITKRGQNVTFRCDPISEHNRLYWYRQTLGQGPEFLTYFQNEAQLEKSRLLSDRFSAERPKGSFSTLEIQRTEQGDSAMYLCASSLRGPGANVLTFGAGSRLTVL.

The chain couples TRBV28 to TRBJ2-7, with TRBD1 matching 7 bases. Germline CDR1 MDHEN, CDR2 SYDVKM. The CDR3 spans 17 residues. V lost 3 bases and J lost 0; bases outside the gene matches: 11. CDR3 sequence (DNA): TGTGCCAGCAGTTTTCATTGGGACAGACCTAGCTCCTACGAGCAGTACTTC. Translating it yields CASSFHWDRPSSYEQYF. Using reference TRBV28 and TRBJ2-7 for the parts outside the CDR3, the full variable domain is DVKVTQSSRYLVKRTGEKVFLECVQDMDHENMFWYRQDPGLGLRLIYFSYDVKMKEKGDIPEGYSVSREKKERFSLILESASTNQTSMYLCASSFHWDRPSSYEQYFGPGTRLTVT.

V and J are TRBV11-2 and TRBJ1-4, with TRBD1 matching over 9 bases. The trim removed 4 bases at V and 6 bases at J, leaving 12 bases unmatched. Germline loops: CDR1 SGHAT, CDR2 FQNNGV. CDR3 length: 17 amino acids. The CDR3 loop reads CASSSRTGARGDEKLFF. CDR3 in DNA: TGTGCCAGCAGCTCACGGACAGGGGCCCGGGGGGATGAAAAACTGTTTTTT. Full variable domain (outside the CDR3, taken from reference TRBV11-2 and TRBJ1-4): EAGVAQSPRYKIIEKRQSVAFWCNPISGHATLYWYQQILGQGPKLLIQFQNNGVVDDSQLPKDRFSAERLKGVDSTLKIQPAKLEDSAVYLCASSSRTGARGDEKLFFGSGTQLSVL.

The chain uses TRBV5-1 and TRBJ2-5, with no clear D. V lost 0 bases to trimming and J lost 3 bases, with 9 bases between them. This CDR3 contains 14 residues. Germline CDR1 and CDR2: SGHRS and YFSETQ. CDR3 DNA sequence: TGCGCCAGCAGCTTGGCCGAGGCTAAAGAGACCCAGTACTTC. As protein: CASSLAEAKETQYF.

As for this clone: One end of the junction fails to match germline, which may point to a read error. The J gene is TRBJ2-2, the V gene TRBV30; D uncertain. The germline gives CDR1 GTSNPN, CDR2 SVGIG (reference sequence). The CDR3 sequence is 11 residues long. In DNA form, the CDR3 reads TGTGCCTGGAGTTCGCTACCCACGTTTTTCTTT. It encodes CAWSSLPTFFF.

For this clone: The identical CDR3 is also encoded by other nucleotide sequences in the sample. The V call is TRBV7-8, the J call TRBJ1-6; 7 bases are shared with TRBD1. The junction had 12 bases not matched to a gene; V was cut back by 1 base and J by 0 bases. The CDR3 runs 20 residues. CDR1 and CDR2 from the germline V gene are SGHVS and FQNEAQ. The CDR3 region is CASSLVRWTGDSSYNSPLHF. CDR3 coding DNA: TGTGCCAGCAGCTTAGTGCGGTGGACAGGTGATAGCTCCTATAATTCACCCCTCCACTTT. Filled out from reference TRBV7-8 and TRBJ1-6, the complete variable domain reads GAGVSQSPRYKVAKRGQDVALRCDPISGHVSLFWYQQALGQGPEFLTYFQNEAQLDKSGLPSDRFFAERPEGSVSTLKIQRTQQEDSAVYLCASSLVRWTGDSSYNSPLHFGNGTRLTVT.

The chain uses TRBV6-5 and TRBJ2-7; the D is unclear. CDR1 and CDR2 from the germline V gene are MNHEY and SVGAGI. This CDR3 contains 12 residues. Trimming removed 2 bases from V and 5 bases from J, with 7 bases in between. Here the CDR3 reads CASSYRGDEQYF. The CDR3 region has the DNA TGTGCCAGCAGTTACCGAGGAGACGAGCAGTACTTC.

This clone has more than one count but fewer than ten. The CDR3 loop reads CASSNRAGANVLTF. In DNA, the CDR3 is TGTGCCAGTAGTAACCGGGCTGGGGCCAACGTCCTGACTTTC. The chain combines TRBV19 with TRBJ2-6; D remains ambiguous. The germline gives CDR1 LNHDA, CDR2 SQIVND (reference sequence). The CDR3 loop spans 14 amino acids. Trimming removed 4 bases from V and 2 bases from J, with 6 bases in between.